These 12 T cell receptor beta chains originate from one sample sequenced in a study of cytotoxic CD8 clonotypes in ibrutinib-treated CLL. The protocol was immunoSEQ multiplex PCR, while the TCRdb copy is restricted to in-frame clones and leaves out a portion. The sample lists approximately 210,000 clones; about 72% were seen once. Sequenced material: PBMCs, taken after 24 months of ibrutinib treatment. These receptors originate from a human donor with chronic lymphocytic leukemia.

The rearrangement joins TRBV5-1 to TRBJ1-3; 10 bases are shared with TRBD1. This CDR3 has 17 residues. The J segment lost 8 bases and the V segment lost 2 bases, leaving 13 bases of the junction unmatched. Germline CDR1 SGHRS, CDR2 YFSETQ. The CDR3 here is CASSLRGDRGRSDTIYF. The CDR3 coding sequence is TGCGCCAGCAGCTTAAGAGGGGACAGGGGTCGTTCGGACACCATATATTTT. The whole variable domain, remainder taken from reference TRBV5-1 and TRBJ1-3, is KAGVTQTPRYLIKTRGQQVTLSCSPISGHRSVSWYQQTPGQGLQFLFEYFSETQRNKGNFPGRFSGRQFSNSRSEMNVSTLELGDSALYLCASSLRGDRGRSDTIYFGEGSWLTVV.

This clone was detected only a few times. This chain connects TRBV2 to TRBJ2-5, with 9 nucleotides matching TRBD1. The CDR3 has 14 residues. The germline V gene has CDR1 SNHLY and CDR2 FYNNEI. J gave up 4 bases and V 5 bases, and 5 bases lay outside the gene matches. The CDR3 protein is CASSKDRGGETQYF. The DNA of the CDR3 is TGTGCCAGCAGTAAGGACAGGGGAGGAGAGACCCAGTACTTC. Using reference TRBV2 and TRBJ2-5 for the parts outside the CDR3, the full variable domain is EPEVTQTPSHQVTQMGQEVILRCVPISNHLYFYWYRQILGQKVEFLVSFYNNEISEKSEIFDDQFSVERPDGSNFTLKIRSTKLEDSAMYFCASSKDRGGETQYFGPGTRLLVL.

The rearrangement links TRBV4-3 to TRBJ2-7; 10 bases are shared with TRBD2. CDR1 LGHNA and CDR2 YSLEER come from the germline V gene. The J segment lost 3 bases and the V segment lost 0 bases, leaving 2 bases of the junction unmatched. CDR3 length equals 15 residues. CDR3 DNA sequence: TGCGCCAGCAGCCAAGATCTAGCGGGAGACTACGAGCAGTACTTC. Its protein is CASSQDLAGDYEQYF.

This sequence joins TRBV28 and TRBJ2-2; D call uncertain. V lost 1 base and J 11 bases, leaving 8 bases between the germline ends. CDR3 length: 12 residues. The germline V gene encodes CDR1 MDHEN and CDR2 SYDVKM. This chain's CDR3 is CASSLLDLELFF. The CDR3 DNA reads TGTGCCAGCAGTTTATTGGACCTAGAGCTGTTTTTT.

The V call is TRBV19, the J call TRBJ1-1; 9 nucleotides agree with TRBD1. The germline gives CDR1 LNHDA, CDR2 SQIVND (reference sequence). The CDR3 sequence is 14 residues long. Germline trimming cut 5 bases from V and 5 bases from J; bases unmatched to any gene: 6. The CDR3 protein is CASSAGTGRTEAFF. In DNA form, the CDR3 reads TGTGCCAGTAGTGCCGGGACAGGGAGGACTGAAGCTTTCTTT.

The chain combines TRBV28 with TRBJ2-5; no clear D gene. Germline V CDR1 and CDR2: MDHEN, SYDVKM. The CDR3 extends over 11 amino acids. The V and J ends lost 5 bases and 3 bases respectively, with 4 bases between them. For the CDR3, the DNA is TGTGCCAGCAGTCCCAAAGAGACCCAGTACTTC. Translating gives CASSPKETQYF.

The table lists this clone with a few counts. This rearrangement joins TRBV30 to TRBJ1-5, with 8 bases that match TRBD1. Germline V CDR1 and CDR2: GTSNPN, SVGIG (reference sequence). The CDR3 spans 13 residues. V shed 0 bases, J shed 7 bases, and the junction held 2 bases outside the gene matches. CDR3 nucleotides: TGTGCCTGGAGTGTAGACAGGGGACAGCCCCAGCATTTT. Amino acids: CAWSVDRGQPQHF. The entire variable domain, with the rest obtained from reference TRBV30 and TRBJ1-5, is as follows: SQTIHQWPATLVQPVGSPLSLECTVEGTSNPNLYWYRQAAGRGLQLLFYSVGIGQISSEVPQNLSASRPQDRQFILSSKKLLLSDSGFYLCAWSVDRGQPQHFGDGTRLSIL.

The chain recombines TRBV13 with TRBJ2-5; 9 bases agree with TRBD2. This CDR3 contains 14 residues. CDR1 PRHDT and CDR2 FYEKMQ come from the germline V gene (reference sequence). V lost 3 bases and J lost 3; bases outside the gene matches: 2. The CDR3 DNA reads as TGTGCCAGCAGCTTGAGACTAGCGGAAGAGACCCAGTACTTC. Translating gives CASSLRLAEETQYF.

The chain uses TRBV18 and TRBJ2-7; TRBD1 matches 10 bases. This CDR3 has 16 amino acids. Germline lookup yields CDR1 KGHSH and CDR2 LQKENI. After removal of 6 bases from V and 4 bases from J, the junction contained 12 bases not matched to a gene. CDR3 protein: CASSPRTGTGVYEQYF. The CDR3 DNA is TGTGCCAGCTCTCCGCGGACCGGGACAGGGGTGTACGAGCAGTACTTC. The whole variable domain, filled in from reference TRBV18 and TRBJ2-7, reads NAGVMQNPRHLVRRRGQEARLRCSPMKGHSHVYWYRQLPEEGLKFMVYLQKENIIDESGMPKERFSAEFPKEGPSILRIQQVVRGDSAAYFCASSPRTGTGVYEQYFGPGTRLTVT.

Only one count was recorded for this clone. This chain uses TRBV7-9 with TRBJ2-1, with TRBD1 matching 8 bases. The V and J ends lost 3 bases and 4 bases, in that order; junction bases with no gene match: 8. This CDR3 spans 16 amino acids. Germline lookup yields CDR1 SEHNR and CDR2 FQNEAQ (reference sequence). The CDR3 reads CASSFRTGRTYNEQFF. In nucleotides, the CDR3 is TGTGCCAGCAGCTTTCGGACAGGGAGGACTTACAATGAGCAGTTCTTC.

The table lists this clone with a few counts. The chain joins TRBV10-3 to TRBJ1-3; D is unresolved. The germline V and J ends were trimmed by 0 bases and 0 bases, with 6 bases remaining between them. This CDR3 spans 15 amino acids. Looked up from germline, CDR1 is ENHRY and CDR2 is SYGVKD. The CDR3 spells CAISESWDSGNTIYF. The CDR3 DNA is TGTGCCATCAGTGAGTCTTGGGACTCTGGAAACACCATATATTTT.

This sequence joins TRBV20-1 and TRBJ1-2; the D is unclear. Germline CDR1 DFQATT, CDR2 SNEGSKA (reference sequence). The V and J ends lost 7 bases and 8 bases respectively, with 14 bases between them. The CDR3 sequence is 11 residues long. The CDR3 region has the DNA TGCAGTGGGGCGTTTCGGAAGGGCTACACCTTC. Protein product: CSGAFRKGYTF.